This T cell receptor (beta chain) was retrieved from a study of cytomegalovirus exposure and HLA in healthy donors. Study-wide context: The study placed 80% to 90% of its approximately 360 genotyped donors in the Caucasian-associated ancestry cluster. Study-wide findings and caveats: TCR beta sequences reportedly predicted most subjects' HLA-A and HLA-B alleles accurately. On later analysis, the bulk of CMV-associated TCR beta chains appeared to be HLA-restricted.

Germline CDR1 and CDR2: SQVTM and ANQGSEA. CDR3 length equals 14 residues. Deletions cut 1 base from V and 7 bases from J, with 14 bases between. Concerning this clone itself: Antigen unknown.

Primers included in the PCR were 60 Vbeta and 13 Jbeta primers. TCRdb's table, derived via immunoSEQ multiplex PCR, lists solely in-frame clones and lacks some. The sample includes around 130,000 clones, around three quarters of them seen just once. The sequenced material came from PBMCs. The chain combines TRBV29-1 with TRBJ2-4, with D maybe TRBD1 (5 bases). The sequence was obtained from a woman aged 50 to 60 in good health and CMV-seronegative. CDR3 residues: CSVEGRPGSNIQYF. CDR3 DNA: TGCAGCGTTGAAGGCCGCCCAGGGTCCAACATTCAGTACTTC.